The 19 T cell receptor beta chains presented below share a single source sample, sequenced in a study of T cell changes during pregnancy in multiple sclerosis. Clones were sequenced by immunoSEQ multiplex PCR, and TCRdb holds only the in-frame ones, with some missing. The sample includes roughly 76,000 clones, around 90% of them seen just once. The sequences come from CD4+ T cells from peripheral blood mononuclear cells, collected in the second trimester of pregnancy. These receptors all come from a female donor with multiple sclerosis, enrolled in a pregnancy study.

The CDR3 protein is CASRDRGLSTEAFF. Here the CDR3 DNA reads TGTGCCAGTAGGGACAGGGGGCTTAGCACTGAAGCTTTCTTT. The chain carries TRBV27 and TRBJ1-1, with 12 bases fitting TRBD1. The germline V gene has CDR1 MNHEY and CDR2 SMNVEV (reference sequence). CDR3 length: 14 amino acids. J gave up 4 bases and V 9 bases, and 6 bases lay outside the gene matches.

The chain has TRBV5-4 and TRBJ1-1; D gene ambiguous. The length of the CDR3 is 13 residues. Trimming took 3 bases from V and 3 from J, leaving 9 bases between them. CDR1 is SGHNT and CDR2 is YYREEE in the germline V gene (reference sequence). CDR3 in amino acids: CASSWAGDTEAFF. CDR3 sequence (DNA): TGTGCCAGCAGCTGGGCGGGCGACACTGAAGCTTTCTTT.

This clone was counted a few times. CDR3 in DNA: TGTGCCAGCAGCTTGGGCCTGGACATGAACATTCAGTACTTC. Translation gives CASSLGLDMNIQYF. The genes are TRBV5-8 and TRBJ2-4; possibly TRBD1 for D (5 bases). The length of the CDR3 is 14 residues. CDR1 is SGHTS and CDR2 is YDEGEE in the germline V gene. With 0 bases removed from V and 7 bases from J, the gap between germline ends came to 11 bases.

This clone was seen once. V and J are TRBV5-4 and TRBJ2-5; 7 bases match TRBD1. CDR1 and CDR2 (germline): SGHNT, YYREEE (reference sequence). V was pared by 5 bases and J by 1 base, with 5 bases of the junction left unmatched. The CDR3 is made up of 14 amino acids. CDR3 DNA: TGTGCCAGCAGTTCCGGGACAGTCCAAGAGACCCAGTACTTC. Protein: CASSSGTVQETQYF.

V is TRBV30 and J is TRBJ1-1; D is ambiguous. Trimming cost V 0 bases and J 3 bases, with 17 bases left between them. The CDR3 is 16 residues long. Germline V gene lookup returns CDR1 GTSNPN and CDR2 SVGIG (reference sequence). The CDR3 nucleotides read TGTGCCTGGAGTGTCAATCTATCCCCTCGGGACACTGAAGCTTTCTTT. It specifies CAWSVNLSPRDTEAFF.

V is TRBV6-5 and J is TRBJ2-3; D uncertain. The V gene's germline CDR1 is MNHEY and CDR2 SVGAGI. Deletions cut 6 bases from V and 0 bases from J, with 13 bases between. This CDR3 spans 15 amino acids. CDR3 residues: CASRYLEWSTDTQYF. DNA for the CDR3: TGTGCCAGCAGATACCTAGAGTGGAGCACAGATACGCAGTATTTT.

This clone has a single count. V is TRBV7-2 and J is TRBJ2-3; TRBD2 agrees at 10 bases. The CDR3 loop spans 15 amino acids. J gave up 1 base and V 6 bases, and 4 bases lay outside the gene matches. The germline CDR1 and CDR2 sequences are SGHTA and FQGNSA. For the CDR3, the DNA is TGTGCCAGCAGTCCTACTAGCGGGGGCACAGATACGCAGTATTTT. Protein: CASSPTSGGTDTQYF.

This chain links TRBV18 with TRBJ2-7; 7 nucleotides align to TRBD1. The V gene's germline CDR1 is KGHSH and CDR2 LQKENI. V was clipped by 2 bases and J by 6 bases; unmatched bases: 4. This CDR3 has 13 amino acids. As DNA, the CDR3 is TGTGCCAGCTCACCAAGCCCAGGGGGCGAGCAGTACTTC. It translates to CASSPSPGGEQYF.

This chain connects TRBV6-1 to TRBJ2-6, with TRBD1 identical over 9 bases. There are 17 residues in the CDR3. The trim removed 4 bases at V and 1 base at J, leaving 5 bases unmatched. Germline V lookup: CDR1 MNHNS, CDR2 SASEGT. The CDR3 DNA sequence: TGTGCCAGCAGTGTGACAGGGGGGCGGTCTGGGGCCAACGTCCTGACTTTC. It translates to CASSVTGGRSGANVLTF.

This chain connects TRBV4-1 to TRBJ2-7; D is undetermined. This CDR3 spans 12 amino acids. V shed 4 bases and J shed 4 bases, with 8 bases lying between them. Germline-derived CDR1 and CDR2 are MGHRA and YSYEKL. CDR3 sequence (DNA): TGCGCCAGCAGCCCCCCCTCGTACGAGCAGTACTTC. Residues: CASSPPSYEQYF.

The chain's CDR3 is CASSITAGYYNEQFF. CDR3 nucleotide sequence: TGTGCCAGTAGTATAACAGCGGGGTATTACAATGAGCAGTTCTTC. The chain links TRBV19 to TRBJ2-1, with 7 nucleotides matching TRBD2. The CDR3 spans 15 residues. Germline V gene lookup returns CDR1 LNHDA and CDR2 SQIVND (reference sequence). J was trimmed by 4 bases and V by 2 bases; bases with no gene match: 5.

V gene TRBV12-5 combines with J gene TRBJ1-5, with D tentatively TRBD1 (5 bases). CDR3 length equals 16 residues. Germline CDR1 LGHNT, CDR2 FRNRAP. V was shortened by 3 bases and J by 2 bases, with 14 bases between the two germline ends. CDR3 loop: CASGFVLGGGNQPQHF. CDR3 coding DNA: TGTGCTAGTGGTTTTGTTCTTGGGGGGGGCAATCAGCCCCAGCATTTT.

V gene TRBV28 combines with J gene TRBJ2-1, with D possibly being TRBD2 (6 bases). Germline V gives CDR1 MDHEN, CDR2 SYDVKM. The CDR3 has 15 residues. V lost 2 bases and J 5 bases, leaving 13 bases between the germline ends. Here the CDR3 DNA reads TGTGCCAGCAGTTTAGGGGGACTCATGCACAATGAGCAGTTCTTC. Its translation: CASSLGGLMHNEQFF.

V usage is TRBV13 and J usage is TRBJ2-1; 13 nucleotides agree with TRBD2. Looked up from germline, CDR1 is PRHDT and CDR2 is FYEKMQ (reference sequence). CDR3 length: 16 residues. With 3 bases clipped from V and 4 bases from J, the junction kept 3 bases outside the gene matches. The CDR3 loop reads CASSLGLAGHYNEQFF. The DNA of the CDR3 is TGTGCCAGCAGCTTGGGACTAGCGGGGCATTACAATGAGCAGTTCTTC.

The chain joins TRBV6-5 to TRBJ2-7; 8 nucleotides match TRBD2. CDR1 MNHEY and CDR2 SVGAGI come from the germline V gene. This CDR3 has 16 residues. V shed 0 bases and J 12 bases; nucleotides not matched to a gene: 16. Written as DNA, the CDR3 is TGTGCCAGCAGTTACTCGACGGGACTAGTCGGTCTTAGGTGGTACTTC. It encodes CASSYSTGLVGLRWYF.

Remarks on this clone: A junction end diverges from the germline sequence, so it may reflect a read error. The chain recombines TRBV6-5 with TRBJ2-1; tentative D call: TRBD1 (5 bases). The CDR3 extends over 13 amino acids. CDR1 and CDR2 from the germline V gene are MNHEY and SVGAGI. The CDR3 is CASSQSRERPGLF. The CDR3 DNA reads TGTGCCAGCAGTCAATCCAGGGAAAGGCCAGGCCTCTTC.

With respect to this clone: Mismatch with germline at one junction end may stem from a read error. This rearrangement joins TRBV19 to TRBJ2-2; D call uncertain. CDR1 LNHDA and CDR2 SQIVND come from the germline V gene (reference sequence). The length of the CDR3 is 13 residues. The CDR3 reads CASSVDVTGELFF. The CDR3 DNA follows: TGTGCCAGTAGTGTAGACGTCACCGGGGAGCTGTTTTTT.

This chain links TRBV20-1 with TRBJ1-3; D is ambiguous. This CDR3 is 11 amino acids long. The germline CDR1 and CDR2 sequences are DFQATT and SNEGSKA (reference sequence). V lost 5 bases and J lost 4, with 6 bases in between. In nucleotides, the CDR3 is TGCAGTGCTCCTGTCGGAAACACCATATATTTT. Protein sequence: CSAPVGNTIYF.

The chain employs TRBV7-8 and TRBJ1-3; D perhaps matches TRBD1 (5 bases). Trimming pared 5 bases from V and 2 bases from J, leaving 13 bases between. This CDR3 comprises 15 residues. CDR1 and CDR2 (germline): SGHVS, FQNEAQ. Here the CDR3 DNA reads TGTGCCAGCAGCCTTCAGGGATCAACTGGAAACACCATATATTTT. Translated, it gives CASSLQGSTGNTIYF.